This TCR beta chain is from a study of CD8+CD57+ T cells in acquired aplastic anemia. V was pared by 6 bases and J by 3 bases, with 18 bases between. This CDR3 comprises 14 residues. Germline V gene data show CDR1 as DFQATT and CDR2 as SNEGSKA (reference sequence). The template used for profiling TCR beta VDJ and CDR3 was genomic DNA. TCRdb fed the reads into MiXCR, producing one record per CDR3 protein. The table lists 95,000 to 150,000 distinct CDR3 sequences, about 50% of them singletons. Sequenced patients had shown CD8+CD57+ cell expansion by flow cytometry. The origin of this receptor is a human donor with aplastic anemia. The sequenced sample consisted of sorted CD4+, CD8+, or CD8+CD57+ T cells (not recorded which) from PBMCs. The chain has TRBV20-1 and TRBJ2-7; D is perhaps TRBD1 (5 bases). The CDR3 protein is CSASSPDRGYEQYF. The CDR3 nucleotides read TGCAGTGCCAGCAGTCCCGACAGAGGCTACGAGCAGTACTTC.